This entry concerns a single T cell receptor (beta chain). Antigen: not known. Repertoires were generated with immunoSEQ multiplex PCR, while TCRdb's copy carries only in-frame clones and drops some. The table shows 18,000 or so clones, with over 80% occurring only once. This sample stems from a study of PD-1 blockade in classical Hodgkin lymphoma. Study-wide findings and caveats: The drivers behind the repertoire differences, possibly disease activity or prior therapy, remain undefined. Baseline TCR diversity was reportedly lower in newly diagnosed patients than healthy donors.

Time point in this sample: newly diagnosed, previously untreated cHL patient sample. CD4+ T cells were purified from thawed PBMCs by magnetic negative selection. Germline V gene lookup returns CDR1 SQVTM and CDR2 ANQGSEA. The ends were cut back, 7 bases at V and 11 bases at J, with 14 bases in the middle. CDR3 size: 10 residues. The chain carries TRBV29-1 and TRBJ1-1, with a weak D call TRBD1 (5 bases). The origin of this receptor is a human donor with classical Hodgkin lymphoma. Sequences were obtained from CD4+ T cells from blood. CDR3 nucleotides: TGCAGCGCCCGGGACCATAGGGCTTTCTTT. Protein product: CSARDHRAFF.